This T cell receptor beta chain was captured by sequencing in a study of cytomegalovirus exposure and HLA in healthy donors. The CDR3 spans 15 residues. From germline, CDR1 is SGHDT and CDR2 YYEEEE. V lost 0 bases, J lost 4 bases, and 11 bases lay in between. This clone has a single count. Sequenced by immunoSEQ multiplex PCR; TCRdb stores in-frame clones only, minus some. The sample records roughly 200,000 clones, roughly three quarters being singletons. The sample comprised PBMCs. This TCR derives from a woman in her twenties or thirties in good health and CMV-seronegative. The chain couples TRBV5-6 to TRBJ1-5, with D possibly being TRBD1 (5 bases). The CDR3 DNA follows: TGTGCCAGCAGCTTGGCCGGGGGACTTAATCAGCCCCAGCATTTT. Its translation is CASSLAGGLNQPQHF.